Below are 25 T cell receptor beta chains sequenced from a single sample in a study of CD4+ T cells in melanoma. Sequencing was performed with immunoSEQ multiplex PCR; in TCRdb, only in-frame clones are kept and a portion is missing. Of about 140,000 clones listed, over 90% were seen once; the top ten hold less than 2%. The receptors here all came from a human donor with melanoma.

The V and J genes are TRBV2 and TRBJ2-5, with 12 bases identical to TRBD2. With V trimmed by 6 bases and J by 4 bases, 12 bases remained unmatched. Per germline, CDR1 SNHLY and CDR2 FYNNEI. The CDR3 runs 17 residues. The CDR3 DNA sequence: TGTGCCAGCAGAGCCGGGGGGCTAGCGGGGGGGCGAGAGACCCAGTACTTC. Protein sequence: CASRAGGLAGGRETQYF.

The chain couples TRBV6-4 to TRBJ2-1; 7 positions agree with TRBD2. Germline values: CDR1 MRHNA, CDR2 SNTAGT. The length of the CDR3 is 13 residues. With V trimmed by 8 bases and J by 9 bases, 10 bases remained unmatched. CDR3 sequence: CASYYTGGSEQFF. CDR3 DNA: TGTGCCAGCTATTATACGGGGGGTTCTGAGCAGTTCTTC.

In DNA form, the CDR3 reads TGTGCCAGCAGTAAAGGACAGATGGATAATGAAAAACTGTTTTTT. Protein product: CASSKGQMDNEKLFF. The chain has TRBV6-6 and TRBJ1-4, with D possibly being TRBD1 (6 bases). Trimming left V 5 bases short and J 4 bases short, with 14 bases between. CDR1 is MNHNY, CDR2 SVGAGI, per germline (reference sequence). The CDR3 has 15 residues.

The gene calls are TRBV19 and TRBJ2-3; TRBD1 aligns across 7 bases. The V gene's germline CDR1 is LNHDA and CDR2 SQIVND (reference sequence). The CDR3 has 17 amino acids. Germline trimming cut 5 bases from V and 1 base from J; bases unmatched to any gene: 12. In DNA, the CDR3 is TGTGCCAGTAGTCCCCGGTGGGACAGCTACGGCACAGATACGCAGTATTTT. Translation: CASSPRWDSYGTDTQYF.

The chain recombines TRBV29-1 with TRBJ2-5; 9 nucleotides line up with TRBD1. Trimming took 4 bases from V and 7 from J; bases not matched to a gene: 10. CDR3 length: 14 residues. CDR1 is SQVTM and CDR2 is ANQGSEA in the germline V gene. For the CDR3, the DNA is TGCAGCGTTGTCGGGACAGGGAAGAGGGGGACCCAGTACTTC. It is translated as CSVVGTGKRGTQYF.

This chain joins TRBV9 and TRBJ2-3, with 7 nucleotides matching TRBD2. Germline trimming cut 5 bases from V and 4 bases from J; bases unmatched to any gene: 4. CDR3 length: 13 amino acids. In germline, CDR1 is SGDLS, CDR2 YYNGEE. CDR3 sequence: CASSEGGADTQYF. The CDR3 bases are TGTGCCAGCAGTGAGGGAGGGGCAGATACGCAGTATTTT. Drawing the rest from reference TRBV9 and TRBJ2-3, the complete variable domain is DSGVTQTPKHLITATGQRVTLRCSPRSGDLSVYWYQQSLDQGLQFLIQYYNGEERAKGNILERFSAQQFPDLHSELNLSSLELGDSALYFCASSEGGADTQYFGPGTRLTVL.

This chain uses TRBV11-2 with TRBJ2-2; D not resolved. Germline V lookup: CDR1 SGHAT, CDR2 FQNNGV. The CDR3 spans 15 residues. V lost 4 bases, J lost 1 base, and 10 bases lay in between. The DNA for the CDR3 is TGTGCCAGCAGCTCCGGCAGCCGGAACACCGGGGAGCTGTTTTTT. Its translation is CASSSGSRNTGELFF.

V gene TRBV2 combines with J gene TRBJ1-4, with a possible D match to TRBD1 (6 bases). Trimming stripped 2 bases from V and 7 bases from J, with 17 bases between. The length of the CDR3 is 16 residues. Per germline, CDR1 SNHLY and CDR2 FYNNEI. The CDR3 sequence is CASSELQPGHLEKLFF. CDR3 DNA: TGTGCCAGCAGTGAACTCCAACCGGGACATCTTGAAAAACTGTTTTTT. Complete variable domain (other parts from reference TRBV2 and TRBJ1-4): EPEVTQTPSHQVTQMGQEVILRCVPISNHLYFYWYRQILGQKVEFLVSFYNNEISEKSEIFDDQFSVERPDGSNFTLKIRSTKLEDSAMYFCASSELQPGHLEKLFFGSGTQLSVL.

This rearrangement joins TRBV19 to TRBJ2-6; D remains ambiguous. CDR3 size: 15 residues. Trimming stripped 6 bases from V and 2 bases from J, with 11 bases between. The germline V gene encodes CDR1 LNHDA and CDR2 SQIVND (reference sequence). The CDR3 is CASSQQETGANVLTF. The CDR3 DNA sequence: TGTGCCAGTAGCCAGCAAGAAACTGGGGCCAACGTCCTGACTTTC.

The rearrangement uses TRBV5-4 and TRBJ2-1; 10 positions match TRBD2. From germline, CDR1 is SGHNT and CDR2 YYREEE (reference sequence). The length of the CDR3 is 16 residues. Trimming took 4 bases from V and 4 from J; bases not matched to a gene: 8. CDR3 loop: CASSQSLAGDYNEQFF. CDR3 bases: TGTGCCAGCAGCCAGTCTCTAGCGGGGGATTACAATGAGCAGTTCTTC.

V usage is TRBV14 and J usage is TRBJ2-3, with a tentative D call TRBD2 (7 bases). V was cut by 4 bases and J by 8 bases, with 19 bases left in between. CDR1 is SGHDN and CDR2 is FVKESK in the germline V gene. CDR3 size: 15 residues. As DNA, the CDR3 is TGTGCCAGCAGCCGAGGATGGGGGGGCCCGGGTACGCAGTATTTT. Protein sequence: CASSRGWGGPGTQYF.

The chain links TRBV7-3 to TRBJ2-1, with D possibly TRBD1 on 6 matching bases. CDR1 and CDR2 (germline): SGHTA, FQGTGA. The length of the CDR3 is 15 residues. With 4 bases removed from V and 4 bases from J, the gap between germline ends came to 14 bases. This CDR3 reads CASSSSGDGYNEQFF. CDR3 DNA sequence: TGTGCCAGCAGCTCTTCAGGGGACGGGTACAATGAGCAGTTCTTC.

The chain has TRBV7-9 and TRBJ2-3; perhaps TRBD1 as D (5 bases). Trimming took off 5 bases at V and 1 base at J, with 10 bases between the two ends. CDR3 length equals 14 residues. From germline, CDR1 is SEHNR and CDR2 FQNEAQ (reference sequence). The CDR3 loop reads CASSRRQRTDTQYF. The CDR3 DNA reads TGTGCCAGCAGCCGCAGACAGCGCACAGATACGCAGTATTTT.

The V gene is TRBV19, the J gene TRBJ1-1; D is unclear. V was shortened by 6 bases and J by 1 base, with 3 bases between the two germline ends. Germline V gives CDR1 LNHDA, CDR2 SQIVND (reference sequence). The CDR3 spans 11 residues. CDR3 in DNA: TGTGCCAGTAGATGGAACACTGAAGCTTTCTTT. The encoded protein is CASRWNTEAFF.

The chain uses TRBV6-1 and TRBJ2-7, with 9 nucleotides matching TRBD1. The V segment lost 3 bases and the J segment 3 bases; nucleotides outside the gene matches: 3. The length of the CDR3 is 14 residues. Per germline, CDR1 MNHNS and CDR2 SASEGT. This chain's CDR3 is CASSDRQGVYEQYF. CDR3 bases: TGTGCCAGCAGTGACCGACAGGGGGTCTACGAGCAGTACTTC.

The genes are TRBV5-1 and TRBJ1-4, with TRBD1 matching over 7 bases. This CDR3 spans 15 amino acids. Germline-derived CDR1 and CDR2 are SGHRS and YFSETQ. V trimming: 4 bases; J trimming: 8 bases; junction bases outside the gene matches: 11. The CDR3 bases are TGCGCCAGCAGCCCGGTGACAGGGATTGAAGAAAAACTGTTTTTT. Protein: CASSPVTGIEEKLFF. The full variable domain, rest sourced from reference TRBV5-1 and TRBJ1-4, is KAGVTQTPRYLIKTRGQQVTLSCSPISGHRSVSWYQQTPGQGLQFLFEYFSETQRNKGNFPGRFSGRQFSNSRSEMNVSTLELGDSALYLCASSPVTGIEEKLFFGSGTQLSVL.

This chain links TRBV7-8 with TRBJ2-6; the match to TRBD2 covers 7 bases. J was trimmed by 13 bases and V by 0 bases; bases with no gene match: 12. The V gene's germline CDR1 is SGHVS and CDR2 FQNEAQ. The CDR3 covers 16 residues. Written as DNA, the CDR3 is TGTGCCAGCAGCTTAGCTTCGGGGACTACCGGGCGGGTCCTGACTTTC. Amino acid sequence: CASSLASGTTGRVLTF.

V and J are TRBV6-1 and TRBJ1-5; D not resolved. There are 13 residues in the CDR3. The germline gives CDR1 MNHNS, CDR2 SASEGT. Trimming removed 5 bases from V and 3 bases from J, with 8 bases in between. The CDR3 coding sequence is TGTGCCAGCAGTTTACGAGTCAATCAGCCCCAGCATTTT. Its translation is CASSLRVNQPQHF.

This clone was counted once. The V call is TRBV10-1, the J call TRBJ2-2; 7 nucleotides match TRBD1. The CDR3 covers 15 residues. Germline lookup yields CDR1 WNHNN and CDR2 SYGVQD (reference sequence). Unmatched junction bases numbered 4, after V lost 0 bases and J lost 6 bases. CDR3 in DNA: TGCGCCAGCAGTGAGTCGGGACAGTTGCCCGGGGAGCTGTTTTTT. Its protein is CASSESGQLPGELFF.

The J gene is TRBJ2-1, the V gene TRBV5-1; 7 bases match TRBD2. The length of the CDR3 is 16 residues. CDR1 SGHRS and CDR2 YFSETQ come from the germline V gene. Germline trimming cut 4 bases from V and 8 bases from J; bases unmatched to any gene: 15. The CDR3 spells CASSGGEGSTSDEQFF. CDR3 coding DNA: TGCGCCAGCAGCGGGGGGGAGGGGTCCACCTCGGATGAGCAGTTCTTC.

CDR3 sequence reads: CARMSSVRGGSGELFF. The CDR3 DNA reads as TGTGCCAGAATGTCCTCGGTTAGGGGGGGCAGCGGGGAGCTGTTTTTT. The chain uses TRBV5-3 and TRBJ2-2, with a possible D match to TRBD2 (7 bases). TRBV5-3 is reported as an ORF; its role is uncertain. This CDR3 has 16 amino acids. Trimming removed 6 bases at V and 7 bases at J, with 22 bases between.

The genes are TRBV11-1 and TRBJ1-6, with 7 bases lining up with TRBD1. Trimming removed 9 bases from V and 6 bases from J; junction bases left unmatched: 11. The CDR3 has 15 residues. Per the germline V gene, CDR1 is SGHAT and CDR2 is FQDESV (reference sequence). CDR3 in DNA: TGTGCCAGTTCTGGGAACAGGGGAAGTAATTCACCCCTCCACTTT. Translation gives CASSGNRGSNSPLHF.

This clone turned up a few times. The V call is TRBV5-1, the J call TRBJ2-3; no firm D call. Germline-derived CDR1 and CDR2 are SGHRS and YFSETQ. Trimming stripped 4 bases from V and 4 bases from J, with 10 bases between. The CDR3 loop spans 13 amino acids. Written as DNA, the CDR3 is TGCGCCAGCAGCCCTCCGGGCTCAGATACGCAGTATTTT. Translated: CASSPPGSDTQYF.

CDR3 in DNA: TGTGCCAGTAGCGACCAGAAGTTCCCAGAGACCCAGTACTTC. It codes for CASSDQKFPETQYF. The chain joins TRBV19 to TRBJ2-5; D not resolved. Trimming left V 6 bases short and J 4 bases short, with 15 bases between. CDR3 length: 14 residues. Germline V gene lookup returns CDR1 LNHDA and CDR2 SQIVND (reference sequence).

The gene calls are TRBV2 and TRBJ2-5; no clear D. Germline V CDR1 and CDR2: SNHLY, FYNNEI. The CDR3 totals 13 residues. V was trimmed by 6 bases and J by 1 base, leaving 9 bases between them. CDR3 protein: CASRPSTQETQYF. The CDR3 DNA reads TGTGCCAGCAGGCCATCGACCCAAGAGACCCAGTACTTC.